This T cell receptor (beta chain) emerged from a study of OX40 agonist ivuxolimab in advanced cancers. As for the study in general: Recorded diagnoses for dose-escalation patients were hepatocellular carcinoma, melanoma, renal cell or head and neck cancer.

V was cut by 0 bases and J by 6 bases, with 12 bases left in between. The germline CDR1 and CDR2 sequences are SGHNT and YYREEE (reference sequence). The CDR3 covers 15 residues. The protocol was immunoSEQ multiplex PCR, while the TCRdb copy is restricted to in-frame clones and leaves out a portion. Of 75,000 to 95,000 clones in the sample, roughly nine tenths were seen once. The starting material was CD4+ or CD8+ T cells sorted from blood, obtained in a trial of the OX40 agonist ivuxolimab. This clonotype was sampled from an adult with an advanced solid tumor such as melanoma, head and neck, liver or kidney cancer. V usage is TRBV5-4 and J usage is TRBJ2-2; D is unclear. For the CDR3, the DNA is TGTGCCAGCAGCTTGGGCCAATCCTCCGCCGGGGAGCTGTTTTTT. Amino acids: CASSLGQSSAGELFF.